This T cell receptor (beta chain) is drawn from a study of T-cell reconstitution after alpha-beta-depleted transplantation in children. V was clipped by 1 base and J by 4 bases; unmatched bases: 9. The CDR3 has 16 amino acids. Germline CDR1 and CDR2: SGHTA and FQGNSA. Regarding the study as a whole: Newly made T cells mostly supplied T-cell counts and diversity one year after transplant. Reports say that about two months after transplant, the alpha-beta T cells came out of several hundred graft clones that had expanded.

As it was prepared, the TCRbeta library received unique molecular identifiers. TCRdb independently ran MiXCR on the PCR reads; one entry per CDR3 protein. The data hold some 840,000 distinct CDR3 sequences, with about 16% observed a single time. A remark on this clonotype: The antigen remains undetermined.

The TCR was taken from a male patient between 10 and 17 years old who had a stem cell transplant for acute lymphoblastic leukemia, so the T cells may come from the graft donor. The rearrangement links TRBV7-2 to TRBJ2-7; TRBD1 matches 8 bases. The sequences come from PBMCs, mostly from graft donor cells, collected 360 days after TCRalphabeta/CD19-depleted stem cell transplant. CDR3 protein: CASSLVLGTGAYEQYF. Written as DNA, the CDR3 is TGTGCCAGCAGCTTAGTTCTCGGGACAGGAGCGTACGAGCAGTACTTC.